This TCR beta chain appears in the sequencing data of a study of shared clonotypes between healthy human individuals. Study-level findings and limits: Tissue TCR repertoires likely differ from these blood-only repertoires.

Naive CD8 cells comprised CD45RO-negative, CCR7-positively selected cells, excluding terminally differentiated effector memory CD45RA+ cells. Per germline, CDR1 MNHEY and CDR2 SMNVEV (reference sequence). CDR3 length equals 15 residues. Germline trimming cut 4 bases from V and 0 bases from J; bases unmatched to any gene: 6. Clones were sequenced by immunoSEQ multiplex PCR, and TCRdb holds only the in-frame ones, with some missing. Altogether millions of clones are present, about 93% being singletons, with the ten largest covering around 1.7%. A note on this clone: Its specificity is not known.

The chain is built from TRBV27 and TRBJ2-7; the match to TRBD2 covers 7 bases. The sample was naive CD8+ T cells from PBMCs. This clonotype was obtained from a man between 18 and 35 years old in good health. Some clones in this sample may be carry-over from other donors' samples. The CDR3 sequence: CASSWTRGSSYEQYF. The DNA of the CDR3 is TGTGCCAGCAGTTGGACCCGCGGGAGCTCCTACGAGCAGTACTTC.